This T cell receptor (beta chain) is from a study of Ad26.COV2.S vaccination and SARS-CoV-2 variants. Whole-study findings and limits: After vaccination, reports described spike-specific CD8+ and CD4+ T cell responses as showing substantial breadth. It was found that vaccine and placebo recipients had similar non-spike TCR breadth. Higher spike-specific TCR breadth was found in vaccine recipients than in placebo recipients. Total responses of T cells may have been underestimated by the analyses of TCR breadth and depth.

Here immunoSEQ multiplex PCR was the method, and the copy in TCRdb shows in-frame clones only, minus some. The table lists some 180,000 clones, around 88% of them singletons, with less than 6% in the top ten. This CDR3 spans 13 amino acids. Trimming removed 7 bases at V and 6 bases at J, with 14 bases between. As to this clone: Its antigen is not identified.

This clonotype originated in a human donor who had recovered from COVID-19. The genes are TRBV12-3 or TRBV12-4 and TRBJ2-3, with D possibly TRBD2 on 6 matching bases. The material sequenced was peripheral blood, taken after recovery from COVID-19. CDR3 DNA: TGTGCCAGCATCGGGACTCGGATGGATACGCAGTATTTT. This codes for CASIGTRMDTQYF.